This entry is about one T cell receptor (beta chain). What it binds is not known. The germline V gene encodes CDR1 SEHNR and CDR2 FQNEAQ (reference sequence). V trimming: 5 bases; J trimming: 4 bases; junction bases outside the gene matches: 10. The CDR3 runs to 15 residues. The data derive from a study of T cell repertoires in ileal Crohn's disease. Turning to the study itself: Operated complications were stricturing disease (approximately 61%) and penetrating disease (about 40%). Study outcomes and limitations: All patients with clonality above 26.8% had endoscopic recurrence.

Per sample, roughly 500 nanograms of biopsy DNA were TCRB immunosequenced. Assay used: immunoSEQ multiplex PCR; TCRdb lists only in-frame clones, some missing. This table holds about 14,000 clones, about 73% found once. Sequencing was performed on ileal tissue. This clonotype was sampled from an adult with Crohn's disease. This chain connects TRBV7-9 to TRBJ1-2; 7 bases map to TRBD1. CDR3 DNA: TGTGCCAGCAGCACCCCGGACAGGCGACGCTATGGCTACACCTTC. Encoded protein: CASSTPDRRRYGYTF.